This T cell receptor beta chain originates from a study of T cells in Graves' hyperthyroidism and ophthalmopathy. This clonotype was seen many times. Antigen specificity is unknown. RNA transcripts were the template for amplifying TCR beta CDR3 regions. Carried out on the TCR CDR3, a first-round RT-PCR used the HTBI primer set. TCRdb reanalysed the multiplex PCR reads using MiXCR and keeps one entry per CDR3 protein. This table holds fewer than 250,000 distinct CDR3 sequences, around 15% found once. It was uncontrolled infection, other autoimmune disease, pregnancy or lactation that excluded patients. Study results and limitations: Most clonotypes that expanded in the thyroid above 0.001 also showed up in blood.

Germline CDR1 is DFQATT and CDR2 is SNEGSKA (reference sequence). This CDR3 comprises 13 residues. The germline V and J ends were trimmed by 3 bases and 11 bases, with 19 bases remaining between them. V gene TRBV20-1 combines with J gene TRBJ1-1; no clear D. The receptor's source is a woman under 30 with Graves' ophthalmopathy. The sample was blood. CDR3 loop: CSASGSGEIWAFF. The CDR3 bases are TGCAGTGCTAGCGGAAGTGGGGAAATTTGGGCTTTCTTT.